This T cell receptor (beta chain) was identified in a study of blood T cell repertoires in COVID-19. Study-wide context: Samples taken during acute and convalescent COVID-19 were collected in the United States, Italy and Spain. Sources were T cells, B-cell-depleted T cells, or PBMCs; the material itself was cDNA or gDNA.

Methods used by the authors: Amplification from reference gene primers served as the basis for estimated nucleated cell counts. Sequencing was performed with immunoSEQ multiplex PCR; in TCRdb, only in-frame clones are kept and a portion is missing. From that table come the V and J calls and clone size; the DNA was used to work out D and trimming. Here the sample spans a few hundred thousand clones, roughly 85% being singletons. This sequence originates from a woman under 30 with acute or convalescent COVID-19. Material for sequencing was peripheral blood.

CDR3 sequence (DNA): TGTGCCAGCAGCCTCGGACTAGCGGGCCTTGAGGAGCAGTTCTTC. Translating gives CASSLGLAGLEEQFF. The chain carries TRBV4-2 and TRBJ2-1, with 11 bases that match TRBD2. The CDR3 runs to 15 residues. Unmatched junction bases numbered 9, after V lost 4 bases and J lost 10 bases. Germline values: CDR1 LGHNA, CDR2 YNFKEQ.